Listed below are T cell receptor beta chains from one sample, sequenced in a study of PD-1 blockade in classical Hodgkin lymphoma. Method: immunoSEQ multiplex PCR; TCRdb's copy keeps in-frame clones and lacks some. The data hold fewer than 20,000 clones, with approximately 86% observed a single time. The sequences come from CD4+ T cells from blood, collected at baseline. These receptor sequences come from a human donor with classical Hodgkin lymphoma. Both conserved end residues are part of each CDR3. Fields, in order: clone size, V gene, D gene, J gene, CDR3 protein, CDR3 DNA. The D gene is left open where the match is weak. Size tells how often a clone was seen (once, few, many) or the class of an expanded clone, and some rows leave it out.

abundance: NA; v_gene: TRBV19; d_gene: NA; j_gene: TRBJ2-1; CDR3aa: CASSIFRVSSYNEQFF; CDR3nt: TGTGCCAGTAGTATATTCAGGGTGAGCTCCTACAATGAGCAGTTCTTC
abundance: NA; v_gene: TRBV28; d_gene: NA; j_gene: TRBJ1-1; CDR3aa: CASRFPNYRSSTEAFF; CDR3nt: TGTGCCAGCAGGTTTCCGAACTACAGGTCTTCCACTGAAGCTTTCTTT
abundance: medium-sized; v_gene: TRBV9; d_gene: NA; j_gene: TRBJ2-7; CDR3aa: CASSPNRDAYEQYF; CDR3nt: TGTGCCAGCAGCCCCAACCGGGACGCCTACGAGCAGTACTTC
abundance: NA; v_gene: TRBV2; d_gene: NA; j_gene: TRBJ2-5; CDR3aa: CASTADLAETQYF; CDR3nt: TGTGCCAGCACGGCGGACCTCGCGGAGACCCAGTACTTC
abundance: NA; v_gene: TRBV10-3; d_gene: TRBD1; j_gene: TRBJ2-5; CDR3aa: CAISSTGQETQYF; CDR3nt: TGTGCCATCAGTTCGACAGGGCAAGAGACCCAGTACTTC
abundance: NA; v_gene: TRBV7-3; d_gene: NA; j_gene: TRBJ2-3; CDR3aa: CASSDSAVAGTDTQYF; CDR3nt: TGTGCCAGCAGCGACAGTGCGGTGGCGGGCACAGATACGCAGTATTTT
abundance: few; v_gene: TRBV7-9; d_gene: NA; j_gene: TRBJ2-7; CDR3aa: CASSLTGDLAHEQYF; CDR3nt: TGTGCCAGCAGCTTGACCGGGGACCTGGCCCACGAGCAGTACTTC
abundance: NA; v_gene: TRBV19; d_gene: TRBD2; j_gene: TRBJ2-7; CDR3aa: CASSIGGLAGDRAYEQYF; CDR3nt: TGTGCCAGTAGTATAGGGGGACTAGCGGGAGATCGGGCCTACGAGCAGTACTTC
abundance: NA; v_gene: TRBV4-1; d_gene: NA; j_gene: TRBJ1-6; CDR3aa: CASSHIRGNSPLHF; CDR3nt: TGCGCCAGCAGCCACATACGGGGTAATTCACCCCTCCACTTT
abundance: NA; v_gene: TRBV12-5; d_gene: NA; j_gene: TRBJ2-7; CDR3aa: CASADRHGPTYEQYF; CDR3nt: TGTGCTAGTGCGGACCGGCACGGGCCCACCTACGAGCAGTACTTC
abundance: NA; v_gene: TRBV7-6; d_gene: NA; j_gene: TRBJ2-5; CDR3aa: CASSTPGFQETQYF; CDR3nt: TGTGCCAGCAGCACCCCCGGATTTCAAGAGACCCAGTACTTC
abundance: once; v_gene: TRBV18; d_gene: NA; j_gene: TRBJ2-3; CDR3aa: CASSPGQGSTDTQYF; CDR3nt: TGTGCCAGCTCACCAGGGCAGGGGAGCACAGATACGCAGTATTTT
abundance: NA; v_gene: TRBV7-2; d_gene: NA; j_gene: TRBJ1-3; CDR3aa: CASSLASGSGNTIYF; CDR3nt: TGTGCCAGCAGCTTAGCATCAGGCTCTGGAAACACCATATATTTT
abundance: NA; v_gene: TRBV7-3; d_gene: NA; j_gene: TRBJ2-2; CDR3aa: CASSFLPQPKSRNTGELFF; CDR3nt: TGTGCCAGCAGCTTTCTTCCCCAGCCCAAAAGCCGGAACACCGGGGAGCTGTTTTTT
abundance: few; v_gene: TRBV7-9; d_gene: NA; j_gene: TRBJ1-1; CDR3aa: CARPTEAFF; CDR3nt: TGTGCCAGACCCACTGAAGCTTTCTTT
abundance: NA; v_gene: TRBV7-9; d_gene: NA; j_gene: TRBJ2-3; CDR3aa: CATYLADSTDTQYF; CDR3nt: TGTGCCACCTACTTAGCGGACAGCACAGATACGCAGTATTTT
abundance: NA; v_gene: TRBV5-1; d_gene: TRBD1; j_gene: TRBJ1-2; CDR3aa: CASSPPTGGNYGYTF; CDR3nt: TGCGCCAGCAGCCCGCCGACAGGGGGCAACTATGGCTACACCTTC
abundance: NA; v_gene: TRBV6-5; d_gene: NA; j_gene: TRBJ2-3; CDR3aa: CASSYSPSTDTQYF; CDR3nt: TGTGCCAGCAGTTACTCTCCTAGCACAGATACGCAGTATTTT
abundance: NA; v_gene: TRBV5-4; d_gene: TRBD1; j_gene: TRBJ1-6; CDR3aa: CASSLGGQPNNSPLHF; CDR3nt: TGTGCCAGCAGCTTGGGGGGACAGCCCAATAATTCACCCCTCCACTTT
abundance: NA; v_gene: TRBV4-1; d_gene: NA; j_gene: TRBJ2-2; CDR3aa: CASSPVGGANTGELFF; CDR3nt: TGCGCCAGCAGCCCAGTGGGGGGCGCGAACACCGGGGAGCTGTTTTTT
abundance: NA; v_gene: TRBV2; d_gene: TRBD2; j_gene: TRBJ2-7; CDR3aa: CASTTGLASEQYF; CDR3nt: TGTGCCAGCACAACGGGACTAGCTTCCGAGCAGTACTTC
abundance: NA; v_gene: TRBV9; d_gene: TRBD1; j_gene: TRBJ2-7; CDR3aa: CASSKGTDPSYEQYF; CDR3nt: TGTGCCAGCAGCAAAGGGACAGATCCTTCCTACGAGCAGTACTTC
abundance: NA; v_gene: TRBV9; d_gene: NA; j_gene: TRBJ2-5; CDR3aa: CASSVLQETQYF; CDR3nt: TGTGCCAGCAGCGTCCTCCAAGAGACCCAGTACTTC
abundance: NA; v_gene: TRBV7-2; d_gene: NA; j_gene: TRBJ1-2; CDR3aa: CASSLDLGPNYGYTF; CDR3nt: TGTGCCAGCAGCTTAGATCTGGGACCTAACTATGGCTACACCTTC
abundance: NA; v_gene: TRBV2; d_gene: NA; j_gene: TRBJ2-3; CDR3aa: CASSGDSTDTQYF; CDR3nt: TGTGCCAGCAGTGGGGACAGCACAGATACGCAGTATTTT
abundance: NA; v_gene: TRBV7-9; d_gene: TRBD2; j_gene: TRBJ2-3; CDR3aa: CASSFNAASGAADTQYF; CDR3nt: TGTGCCAGCAGCTTTAACGCAGCTAGCGGGGCCGCAGATACGCAGTATTTT
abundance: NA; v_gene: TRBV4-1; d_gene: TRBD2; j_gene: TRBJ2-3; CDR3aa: CASSQVGLAGGRIVAQYF; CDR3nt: TGCGCCAGCAGCCAAGTGGGACTAGCGGGAGGGCGAATAGTCGCGCAGTATTTT
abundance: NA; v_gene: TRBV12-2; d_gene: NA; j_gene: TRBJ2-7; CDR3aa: CASSLGGDEQYF; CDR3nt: TGTGCCAGCAGCTTAGGGGGAGATGAGCAGTACTTC
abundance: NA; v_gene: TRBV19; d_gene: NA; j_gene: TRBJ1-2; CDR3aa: CASSISLSDYGYTF; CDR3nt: TGTGCCAGTAGTATATCGTTGTCAGACTATGGCTACACCTTC
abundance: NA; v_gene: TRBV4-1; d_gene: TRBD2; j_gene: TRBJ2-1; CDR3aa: CASSQTGTSGGPSSYNEQFF; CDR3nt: TGCGCCAGCAGCCAAACCGGGACTAGCGGGGGTCCAAGCTCCTACAATGAGCAGTTCTTC
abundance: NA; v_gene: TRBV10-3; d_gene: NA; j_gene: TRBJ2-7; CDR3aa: CAISELAYEQYF; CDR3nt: TGTGCCATCAGTGAGTTGGCTTACGAGCAGTACTTC
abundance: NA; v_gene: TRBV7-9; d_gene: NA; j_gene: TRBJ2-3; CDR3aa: CASSLGDGSTDTQYF; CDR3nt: TGTGCCAGCAGCTTAGGGGACGGGAGCACAGATACGCAGTATTTT
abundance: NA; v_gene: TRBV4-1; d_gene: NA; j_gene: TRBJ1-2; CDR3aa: CASSQGGRTPWGYTF; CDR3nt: TGCGCCAGCAGCCAAGGGGGCAGGACCCCTTGGGGCTACACCTTC
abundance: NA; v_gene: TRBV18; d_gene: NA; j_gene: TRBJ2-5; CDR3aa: CASSPATGHQETQYF; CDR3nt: TGTGCCAGCTCACCTGCGACGGGACACCAAGAGACCCAGTACTTC
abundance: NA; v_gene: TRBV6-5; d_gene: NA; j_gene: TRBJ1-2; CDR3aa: CAISGNREANYGYTF; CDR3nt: TGTGCCATCAGTGGTAACAGGGAGGCGAACTATGGCTACACCTTC
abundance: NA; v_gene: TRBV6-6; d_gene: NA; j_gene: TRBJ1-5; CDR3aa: CASRQGTGNQPQHF; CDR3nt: TGTGCCAGCAGGCAGGGTACTGGCAATCAGCCCCAGCATTTT
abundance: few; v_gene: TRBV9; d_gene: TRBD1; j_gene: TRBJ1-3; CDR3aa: CASSVESGDRAHF; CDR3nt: TGTGCCAGCAGCGTAGAGTCCGGGGACAGGGCGCATTTT
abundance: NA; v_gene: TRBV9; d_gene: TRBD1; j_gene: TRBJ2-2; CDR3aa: CASSVATGTGGITGELFF; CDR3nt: TGTGCCAGCAGCGTAGCTACGGGGACAGGGGGTATCACCGGGGAGCTGTTTTTT
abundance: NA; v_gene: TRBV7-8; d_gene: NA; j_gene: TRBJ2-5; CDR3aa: CASSLADAQWGETQYF; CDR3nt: TGTGCCAGCAGCTTAGCCGACGCACAGTGGGGAGAGACCCAGTACTTC
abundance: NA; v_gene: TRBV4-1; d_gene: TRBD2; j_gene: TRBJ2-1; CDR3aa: CASSQDWGGDEQFF; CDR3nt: TGCGCCAGCAGCCAAGATTGGGGGGGGGATGAGCAGTTCTTC